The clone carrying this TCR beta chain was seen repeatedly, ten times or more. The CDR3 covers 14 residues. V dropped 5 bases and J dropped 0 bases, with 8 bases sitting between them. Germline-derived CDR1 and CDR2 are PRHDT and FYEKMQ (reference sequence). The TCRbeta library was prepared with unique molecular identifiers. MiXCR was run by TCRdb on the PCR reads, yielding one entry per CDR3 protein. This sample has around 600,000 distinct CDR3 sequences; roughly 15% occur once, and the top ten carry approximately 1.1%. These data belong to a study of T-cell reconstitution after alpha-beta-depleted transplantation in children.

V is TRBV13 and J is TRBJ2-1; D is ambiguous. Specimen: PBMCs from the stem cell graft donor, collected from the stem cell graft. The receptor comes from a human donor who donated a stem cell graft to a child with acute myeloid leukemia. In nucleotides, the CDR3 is TGTGCCAGCAGCCCCAGGAACTCCTACAATGAGCAGTTCTTC. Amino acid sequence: CASSPRNSYNEQFF. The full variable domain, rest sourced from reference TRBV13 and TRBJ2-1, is AAGVIQSPRHLIKEKRETATLKCYPIPRHDTVYWYQQGPGQDPQFLISFYEKMQSDKGSIPDRFSAQQFSDYHSELNMSSLELGDSALYFCASSPRNSYNEQFFGPGTRLTVL.